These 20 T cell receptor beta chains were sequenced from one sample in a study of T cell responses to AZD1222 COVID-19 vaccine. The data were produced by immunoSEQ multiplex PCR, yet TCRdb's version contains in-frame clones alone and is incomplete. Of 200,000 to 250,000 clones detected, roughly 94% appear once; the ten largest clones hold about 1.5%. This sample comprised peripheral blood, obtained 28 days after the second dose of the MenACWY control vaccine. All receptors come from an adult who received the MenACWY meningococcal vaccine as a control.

In DNA, the CDR3 is TGCGCCAGCAGCTTGCCGGGACTAGCGGGAGTGTCCCACAATGAGCAGTTCTTC. Its translation: CASSLPGLAGVSHNEQFF. This rearrangement joins TRBV5-1 to TRBJ2-1; the match to TRBD2 covers 14 bases. The V segment lost 1 base and the J segment 5 bases; nucleotides outside the gene matches: 8. The CDR3 length is 18 residues. Germline V gene sequence: CDR1 SGHRS, CDR2 YFSETQ.

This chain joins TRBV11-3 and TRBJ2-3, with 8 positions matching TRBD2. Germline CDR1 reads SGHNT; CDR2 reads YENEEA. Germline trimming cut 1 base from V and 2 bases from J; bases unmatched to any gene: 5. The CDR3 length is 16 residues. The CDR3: CASSLAGGATTDTQYF. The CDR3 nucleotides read TGTGCCAGCAGCTTAGCGGGAGGGGCCACCACAGATACGCAGTATTTT.

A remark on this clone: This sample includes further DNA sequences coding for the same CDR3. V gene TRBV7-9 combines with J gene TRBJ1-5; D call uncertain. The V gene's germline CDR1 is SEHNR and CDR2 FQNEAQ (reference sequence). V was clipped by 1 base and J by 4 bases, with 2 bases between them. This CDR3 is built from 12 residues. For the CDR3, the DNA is TGTGCCAGCAGCTTAGGGAATCAGCCCCAGCATTTT. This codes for CASSLGNQPQHF. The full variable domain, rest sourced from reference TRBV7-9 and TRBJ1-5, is DTGVSQNPRHKITKRGQNVTFRCDPISEHNRLYWYRQTLGQGPEFLTYFQNEAQLEKSRLLSDRFSAERPKGSFSTLEIQRTEQGDSAMYLCASSLGNQPQHFGDGTRLSIL.

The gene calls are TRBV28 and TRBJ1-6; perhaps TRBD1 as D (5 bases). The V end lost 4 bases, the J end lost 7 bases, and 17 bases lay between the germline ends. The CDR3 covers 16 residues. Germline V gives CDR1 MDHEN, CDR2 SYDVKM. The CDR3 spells CASSSNPGRANSPLHF. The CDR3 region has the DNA TGTGCCAGCAGTTCGAACCCGGGCAGGGCAAATTCACCCCTCCACTTT. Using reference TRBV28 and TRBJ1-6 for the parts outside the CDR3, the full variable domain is DVKVTQSSRYLVKRTGEKVFLECVQDMDHENMFWYRQDPGLGLRLIYFSYDVKMKEKGDIPEGYSVSREKKERFSLILESASTNQTSMYLCASSSNPGRANSPLHFGNGTRLTVT.

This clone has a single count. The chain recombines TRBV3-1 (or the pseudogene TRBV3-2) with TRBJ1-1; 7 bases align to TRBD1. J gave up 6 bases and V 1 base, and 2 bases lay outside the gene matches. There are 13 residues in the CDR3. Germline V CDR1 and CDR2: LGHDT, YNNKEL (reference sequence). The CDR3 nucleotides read TGTGCCAGCAGCCAAGGACAGGGCCCTGAAGCTTTCTTT. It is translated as CASSQGQGPEAFF.

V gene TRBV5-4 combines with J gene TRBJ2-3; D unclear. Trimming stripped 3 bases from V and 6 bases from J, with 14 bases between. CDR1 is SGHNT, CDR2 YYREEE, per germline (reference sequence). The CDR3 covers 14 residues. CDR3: CASSWAQRADTQYF. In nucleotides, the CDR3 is TGTGCCAGCAGCTGGGCCCAAAGGGCGGATACGCAGTATTTT.

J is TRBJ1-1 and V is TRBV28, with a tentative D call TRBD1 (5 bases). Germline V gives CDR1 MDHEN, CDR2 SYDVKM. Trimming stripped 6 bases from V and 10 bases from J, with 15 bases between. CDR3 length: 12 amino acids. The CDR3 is CASSPGGARAFF. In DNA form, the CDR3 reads TGTGCCAGCAGCCCCGGCGGGGCGAGAGCTTTCTTT. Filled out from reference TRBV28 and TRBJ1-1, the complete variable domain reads DVKVTQSSRYLVKRTGEKVFLECVQDMDHENMFWYRQDPGLGLRLIYFSYDVKMKEKGDIPEGYSVSREKKERFSLILESASTNQTSMYLCASSPGGARAFFGQGTRLTVV.

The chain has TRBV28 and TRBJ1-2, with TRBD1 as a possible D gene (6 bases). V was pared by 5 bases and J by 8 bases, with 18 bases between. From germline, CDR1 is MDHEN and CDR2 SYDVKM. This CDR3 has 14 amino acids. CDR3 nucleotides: TGTGCCAGCAGTCCCGGTGACAGGCCCGAAGGCTACACCTTC. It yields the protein CASSPGDRPEGYTF.

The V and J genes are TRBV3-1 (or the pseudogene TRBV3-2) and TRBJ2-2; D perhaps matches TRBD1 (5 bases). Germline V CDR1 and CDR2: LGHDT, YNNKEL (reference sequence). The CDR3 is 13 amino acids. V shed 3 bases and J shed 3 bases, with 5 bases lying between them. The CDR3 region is CASSHRDTGELFF. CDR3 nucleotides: TGTGCCAGCAGCCACAGGGACACCGGGGAGCTGTTTTTT.

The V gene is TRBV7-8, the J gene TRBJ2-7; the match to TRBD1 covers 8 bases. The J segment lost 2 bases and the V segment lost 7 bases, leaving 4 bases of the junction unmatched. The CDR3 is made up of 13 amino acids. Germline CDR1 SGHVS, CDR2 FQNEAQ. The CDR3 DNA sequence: TGTGCCAGCATGCTGGACAGGGCCTACGAGCAGTACTTC. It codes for CASMLDRAYEQYF.

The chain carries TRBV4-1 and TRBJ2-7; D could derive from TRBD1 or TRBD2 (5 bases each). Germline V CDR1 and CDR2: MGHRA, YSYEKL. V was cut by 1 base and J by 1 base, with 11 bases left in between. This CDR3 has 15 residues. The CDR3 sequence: CASSQAEGKSYEQYF. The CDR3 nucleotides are TGCGCCAGCAGCCAAGCTGAGGGGAAATCCTACGAGCAGTACTTC.

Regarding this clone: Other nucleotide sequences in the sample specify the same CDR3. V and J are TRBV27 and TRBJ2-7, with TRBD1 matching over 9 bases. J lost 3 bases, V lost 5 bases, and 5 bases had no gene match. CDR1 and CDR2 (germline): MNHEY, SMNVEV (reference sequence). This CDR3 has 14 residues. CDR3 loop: CASSPRTGDYEQYF. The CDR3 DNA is TGTGCCAGCAGTCCCAGGACAGGGGACTACGAGCAGTACTTC.

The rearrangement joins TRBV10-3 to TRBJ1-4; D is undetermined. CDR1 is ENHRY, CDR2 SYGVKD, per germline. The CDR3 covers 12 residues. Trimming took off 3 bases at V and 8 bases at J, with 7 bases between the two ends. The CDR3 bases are TGTGCCATCAGTGATGTGGGAGAAAAACTGTTTTTT. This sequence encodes CAISDVGEKLFF.

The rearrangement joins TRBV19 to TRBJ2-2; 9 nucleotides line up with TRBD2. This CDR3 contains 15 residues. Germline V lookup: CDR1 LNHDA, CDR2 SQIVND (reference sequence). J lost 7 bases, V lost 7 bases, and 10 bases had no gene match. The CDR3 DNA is TGTGCCAGTACCCTCCTAGCGGGACCCGGCGGGGAGCTGTTTTTT. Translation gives CASTLLAGPGGELFF.

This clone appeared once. CDR3 sequence (DNA): TGTGCCAGCAGCCAAAGATTTCAGGTGGTTGTGTTGAGCGGTCCATCAGATACGCAGTATTTT. This sequence encodes CASSQRFQVVVLSGPSDTQYF. The chain carries TRBV3-1 (or the pseudogene TRBV3-2) and TRBJ2-3; D might be TRBD2 (5 bases). The length of the CDR3 is 21 residues. The V end lost 2 bases, the J end lost 4 bases, and 31 bases lay between the germline ends. The germline V gene has CDR1 LGHDT and CDR2 YNNKEL (reference sequence).

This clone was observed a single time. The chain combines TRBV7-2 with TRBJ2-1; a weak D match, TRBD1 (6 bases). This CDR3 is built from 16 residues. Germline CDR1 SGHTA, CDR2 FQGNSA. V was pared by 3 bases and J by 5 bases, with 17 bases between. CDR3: CASSLGAGTVNNEQFF. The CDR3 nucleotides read TGTGCCAGCAGCTTGGGGGCCGGGACGGTAAACAATGAGCAGTTCTTC.

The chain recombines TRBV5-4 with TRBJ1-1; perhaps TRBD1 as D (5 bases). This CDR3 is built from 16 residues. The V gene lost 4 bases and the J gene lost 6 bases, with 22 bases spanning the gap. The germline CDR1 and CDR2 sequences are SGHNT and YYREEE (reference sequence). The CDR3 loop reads CASSRLTGPLAPEAFF. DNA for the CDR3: TGTGCCAGCAGCAGATTAACAGGTCCTCTCGCTCCTGAAGCTTTCTTT. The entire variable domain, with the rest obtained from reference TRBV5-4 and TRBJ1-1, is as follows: ETGVTQSPTHLIKTRGQQVTLRCSSQSGHNTVSWYQQALGQGPQFIFQYYREEENGRGNFPPRFSGLQFPNYSSELNVNALELDDSALYLCASSRLTGPLAPEAFFGQGTRLTVV.

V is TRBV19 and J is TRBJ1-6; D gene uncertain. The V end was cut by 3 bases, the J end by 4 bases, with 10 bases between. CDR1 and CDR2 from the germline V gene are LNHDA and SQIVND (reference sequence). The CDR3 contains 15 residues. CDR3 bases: TGTGCCAGTAGTATTCAGTCAGCGTATAATTCACCCCTCCACTTT. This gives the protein CASSIQSAYNSPLHF.

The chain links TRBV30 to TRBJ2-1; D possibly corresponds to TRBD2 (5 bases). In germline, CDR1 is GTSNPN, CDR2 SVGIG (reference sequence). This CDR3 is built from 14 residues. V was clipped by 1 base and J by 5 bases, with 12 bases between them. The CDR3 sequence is CAWSGPTRDNEQFF. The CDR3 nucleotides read TGTGCCTGGAGTGGACCTACTAGAGACAATGAGCAGTTCTTC.

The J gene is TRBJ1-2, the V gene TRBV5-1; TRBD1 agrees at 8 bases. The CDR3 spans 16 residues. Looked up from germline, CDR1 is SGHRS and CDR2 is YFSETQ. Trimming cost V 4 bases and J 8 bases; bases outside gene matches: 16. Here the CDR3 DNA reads TGCGCCAGCAGCCCGTCTGGACAGGGTCTTTCCTGGGGCTACACCTTC. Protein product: CASSPSGQGLSWGYTF.